A selection of T cell receptor beta chains follows, all from one sample in a study of blood T cells in healthy people across ages. A single record per CDR3 protein comes from TCRdb applying MiXCR to the 5' RACE reads. The table has fewer than 950,000 distinct CDR3 sequences, about 55% seen once; the top ten hold 40% to 50%. The sequenced sample was blood. Every receptor here comes from a man aged 80 or over in good health. Both conserved end residues are part of each CDR3. D genes are given only for firm matches. Where a row states a size, it is once, few, many or the class of an expanded clone; other rows omit it.

CDR3 protein	CDR3 DNA	D gene	J gene	V gene	clone size
CASSRYGTSGTPPTDTQYF	TGTGCCAGCAGCCGATACGGGACTAGCGGAACCCCCCCCACAGATACGCAGTATTTT	TRBD2	TRBJ2-3	TRBV7-2	.
CSVASTWEPYEQYF	TGCAGCGTTGCCTCCACTTGGGAGCCCTACGAGCAGTACTTC	.	TRBJ2-7	TRBV29-1	many
CSARKETLSTDMQYF	TGCAGTGCTAGAAAAGAGACCCTCTCCACAGATATGCAGTATTTT	.	TRBJ2-3	TRBV20-1	.
CASSSTRGEETQYF	TGTGCCAGCAGCTCAACGCGAGGGGAAGAGACCCAGTACTTC	.	TRBJ2-5	TRBV7-9	once
CASSYVGKGQPQHF	TGTGCCAGCAGTTACGTGGGGAAAGGACAGCCCCAGCATTTT	.	TRBJ1-5	TRBV6-5	once
CASSYSRQAHYEQYF	TGTGCCAGCAGTTACTCAAGACAGGCCCACTACGAGCAGTACTTC	.	TRBJ2-7	TRBV6-6	.
CASGPGRGQGTYEQYF	TGTGCTAGTGGACCCGGTAGGGGACAGGGAACCTACGAGCAGTACTTC	TRBD1	TRBJ2-7	TRBV12-5	.
CASSIQGGGTEAFF	TGCGCCAGCAGCATCCAGGGGGGGGGCACTGAAGCTTTCTTT	TRBD1	TRBJ1-1	TRBV5-1	.
CASSETLMARQYF	TGTGCCAGCAGTGAAACCCTAATGGCTCGACAGTACTTC	.	TRBJ2-7	TRBV6-1	.
CASSLGRYSGNTIYF	TGCGCCAGCAGCTTGGGACGGTACTCTGGAAACACCATATATTTT	.	TRBJ1-3	TRBV5-1	.
CASSYHLMQGNTEAFF	TGTGCCAGCAGTTACCACCTGATGCAGGGGAACACTGAAGCTTTCTTT	.	TRBJ1-1	TRBV6-5	.
CASRSSTGYGQYF	TGCGCCAGCAGATCCAGCACCGGCTACGGGCAGTACTTC	.	TRBJ2-7	TRBV5-1	.
CASSQSRTRLAYNEQYF	TGTGCCAGCAGCCAAAGCCGTACGAGGCTAGCCTACAATGAGCAGTACTTC	.	TRBJ2-4	TRBV3-1	.
CASSPIQARPLTDTQYF	TGTGCCAGCAGTCCCATCCAAGCGCGACCTCTCACAGATACGCAGTATTTT	.	TRBJ2-3	TRBV6-1	.
CASGRGGISYEQYF	TGTGCCAGCGGCCGAGGGGGGATAAGCTACGAGCAGTACTTC	.	TRBJ2-7	TRBV6-2/TRBV6-3	few
CASSSSVSGRSRYEQYF	TGTGCCAGCAGTTCGTCGGTTAGCGGGAGGAGTCGGTACGAGCAGTACTTC	TRBD2	TRBJ2-7	TRBV12-3/TRBV12-4	.
CASSSFRGRKDEQYF	TGTGCCAGCAGCTCCTTCCGCGGGAGAAAGGACGAGCAGTACTTC	TRBD2	TRBJ2-7	TRBV7-9	.
CSALRQNEKLFF	TGCAGTGCTCTCCGACAGAATGAAAAACTGTTTTTT	.	TRBJ1-4	TRBV20-1	.
CAGSPGAGEIGYTF	TGTGCCGGCAGCCCCGGAGCAGGGGAAATTGGCTACACCTTC	.	TRBJ1-2	TRBV9	.
CSVAGSGSGNTIYF	TGCAGCGTTGCAGGGTCCGGATCTGGAAACACCATATATTTT	.	TRBJ1-3	TRBV29-1	.
CATSGLAGDNEQYF	TGTGCCACCAGTGGTCTAGCGGGAGACAATGAGCAGTACTTC	TRBD2	TRBJ2-5	TRBV24-1	.
CASERDGGGPETQYF	TGCGCCAGCGAACGGGACGGCGGAGGACCGGAGACCCAGTACTTC	.	TRBJ2-5	TRBV5-1	.
CASSYQGQGGKTQYF	TGTGCCAGCAGTTATCAAGGACAGGGGGGAAAGACCCAGTACTTC	TRBD1	TRBJ2-5	TRBV6-5	.
CSALTQETQYF	TGCAGTGCTCTAACTCAAGAGACCCAGTACTTC	.	TRBJ2-5	TRBV20-1	few
CASSLALGTPNYGYTF	TGTGCCAGCAGTTTGGCCCTCGGGACACCTAACTATGGCTACACCTTC	.	TRBJ1-2	TRBV12-3/TRBV12-4	.
CASSLGSGGYNEQYF	TGTGCCAGCAGCTTAGGTAGCGGGGGTTACAATGAGCAGTACTTC	TRBD2	TRBJ2-7	TRBV7-2	few
CASSYYPSPSYEQYF	TGTGCCAGCTCGTACTACCCAAGCCCATCCTACGAGCAGTACTTC	.	TRBJ2-7	TRBV6-2/TRBV6-3	few
CASRYESKLFF	TGTGCCAGCAGGTACGAGTCAAAACTGTTTTTT	.	TRBJ1-4	TRBV19	.
CASSYGRGAANEKLFF	TGTGCCAGCAGTTACGGGAGGGGCGCAGCTAATGAAAAACTGTTTTTT	.	TRBJ1-4	TRBV6-5	.
CASSLSLGGPSGYTF	TGTGCCAGCAGTTTATCGTTAGGGGGCCCTTCTGGCTACACCTTC	TRBD1	TRBJ1-2	TRBV27	.
CASSLVTGPSYGYTF	TGCGCCAGCAGCTTGGTAACCGGGCCATCCTATGGCTACACCTTC	.	TRBJ1-2	TRBV5-1	few
CASSPPTSATQYF	TGTGCCAGCAGCCCCCCGACTAGCGCGACACAGTACTTC	TRBD2	TRBJ2-5	TRBV3-1	.
CATSGVTPNTGELFF	TGTGCCACCAGTGGGGTTACACCTAACACCGGGGAGCTGTTTTTT	.	TRBJ2-2	TRBV24-1	.
CSAPGSGPSYEQYF	TGCAGTGCTCCCGGGAGCGGCCCCTCCTACGAGCAGTACTTC	.	TRBJ2-7	TRBV20-1	.
CASSPGLAVYEQFF	TGTGCCAGCAGTCCGGGACTAGCAGTCTATGAGCAGTTCTTC	TRBD2	TRBJ2-1	TRBV27	.
CSARDGRGNYGYTF	TGCAGTGCTAGAGATGGGAGGGGGAACTATGGCTACACCTTC	.	TRBJ1-2	TRBV20-1	.
CASSSPVQSEQYF	TGTGCCAGCAGCTCTCCGGTACAGAGTGAGCAGTACTTC	.	TRBJ2-5	TRBV7-3	once
CATSRDRGNEQFF	TGTGCCACCAGCAGAGACCGCGGGAATGAGCAGTTCTTC	.	TRBJ2-1	TRBV15	.
CATSDPEDRSRQFF	TGTGCCACCAGTGATCCAGAGGACAGAAGTCGACAGTTCTTC	.	TRBJ2-1	TRBV24-1	few
CASSLASGVSKNIQYF	TGTGCCAGCAGCTTGGCGTCAGGGGTGTCCAAAAACATTCAGTACTTC	.	TRBJ2-4	TRBV7-2	few
CASSDSWTSGSNEQFF	TGTGCCAGCAGTGACTCCTGGACTAGCGGGAGCAATGAGCAGTTCTTC	TRBD2	TRBJ2-1	TRBV6-4	.
CASSITGKGNYEQYF	TGTGCCAGCAGCATTACAGGGAAGGGGAACTACGAGCAGTACTTC	.	TRBJ2-7	TRBV13	.
CSAAGQAYEQYF	TGCAGTGCTGCGGGACAGGCCTACGAGCAGTACTTC	TRBD1	TRBJ2-7	TRBV20-1	.
CASSLDPSGTDSKLFF	TGTGCCAGCAGCTTAGATCCCTCCGGGACAGATTCAAAACTGTTTTTT	TRBD1	TRBJ1-4	TRBV7-3	few
CASNPHRGMNTEAFF	TGTGCCAGCAACCCTCACAGGGGGATGAACACTGAAGCTTTCTTT	.	TRBJ1-1	TRBV21-1	.
CASSLGGGEGYGYTF	TGTGCCAGCAGCTTAGGTGGAGGGGAGGGGTATGGCTACACCTTC	.	TRBJ1-2	TRBV13	.
CASSYGLAHTYEQYF	TGTGCCAGCAGTTACGGGCTAGCCCATACCTACGAGCAGTACTTC	.	TRBJ2-7	TRBV6-2/TRBV6-3	.
CASSLGGSIDEQFF	TGTGCCAGCAGCTTAGGTGGGAGCATTGATGAGCAGTTCTTC	.	TRBJ2-1	TRBV11-2	once
CASSTIGTVSNQPQHF	TGTGCCAGTAGTACCATAGGGACAGTGAGCAATCAGCCCCAGCATTTT	TRBD1	TRBJ1-5	TRBV19	.
CASRDRGGVSYEQYF	TGTGCCAGTCGGGACAGGGGGGGGGTCTCCTACGAGCAGTACTTC	TRBD1	TRBJ2-7	TRBV27	.
CSARSGSSEPQETQFF	TGCAGTGCTAGAAGTGGGTCTAGCGAACCCCAAGAGACCCAGTTCTTC	.	TRBJ2-1	TRBV20-1	.
CASSQGEAGGPGTDTQYF	TGTGCCAGCAGCCAAGGAGAAGCGGGAGGGCCCGGCACAGATACGCAGTATTTT	TRBD2	TRBJ2-3	TRBV4-2	.
CASSPLGEGEAFF	TGTGCCAGCTCACCCCTCGGGGAGGGAGAAGCTTTCTTT	.	TRBJ1-1	TRBV18	few
CASSPGTGGGIQYF	TGTGCCAGCAGTCCGGGGACAGGGGGAGGCATTCAGTACTTC	TRBD1	TRBJ2-4	TRBV28	.
CATSGLGNSPLHF	TGTGCCACCTCGGGACTGGGGAATTCACCCCTCCACTTT	.	TRBJ1-6	TRBV28	.
CASSQEGTSGTTSTDTQYF	TGTGCCAGCAGCCAAGAAGGGACTAGCGGGACAACTAGCACAGATACGCAGTATTTT	TRBD2	TRBJ2-3	TRBV4-2	few
CASSYGMASGLTDTQYF	TGTGCCAGCAGTTACGGGATGGCTAGCGGGCTCACAGATACGCAGTATTTT	TRBD2	TRBJ2-3	TRBV6-5	.
CASSGQGGPSTAQHF	TGTGCCAGCAGTGGACAGGGGGGACCATCCACAGCCCAGCATTTT	TRBD1	TRBJ1-5	TRBV28	.
CASSVGGTSGFYEQYF	TGTGCCAGCAGCGTGGGAGGGACTAGCGGCTTCTACGAGCAGTACTTC	TRBD2	TRBJ2-7	TRBV9	few
CATEGRGRLYNEQYF	TGTGCTACCGAGGGGCGTGGGCGTCTCTACAATGAGCAGTACTTC	.	TRBJ2-7	TRBV7-8	.